Sequencing of this TCR beta chain was carried out in a study of T cell responses to AZD1222 COVID-19 vaccine. Broader study findings: Clonal diversity may have been underestimated, and the donors were mostly white British, with more females than males. Nearly half of spike-specific TCRs reportedly go after variant regions that carry no mutations. After the peak T cell response, and only then, were repertoires sampled.

The assay was immunoSEQ multiplex PCR, and TCRdb's table has in-frame clones only and misses some. The top ten hold around 5% of the sample, which has 140,000 or so clones, roughly 84% seen once. This clone was counted once. Its antigen is undetermined. The CDR3 is made up of 13 amino acids. Germline V gene sequence: CDR1 LNHDA, CDR2 SQIVND (reference sequence). Between the trimmed V and J ends, which lost 8 bases and 1 base, there was a span of 8 bases. The sequence was obtained from an adult who received the AZD1222 COVID-19 vaccine. V gene TRBV19 combines with J gene TRBJ2-2; weak D call: TRBD1 (6 bases). Material: peripheral blood, obtained 28 days after the second AZD1222 dose. The CDR3 bases are TGTGCCAGTCGGGACAAGAACACCGGGGAGCTGTTTTTT. Translated: CASRDKNTGELFF.